These 10 T cell receptor beta chains were all obtained from the same sample, sequenced in a study of T cell changes during pregnancy in multiple sclerosis. Here immunoSEQ multiplex PCR was the method, and the copy in TCRdb shows in-frame clones only, minus some. The sample shows tens of thousands of clones, under 95% of them seen only once. The material was CD8+ T cells from peripheral blood mononuclear cells, obtained in the second trimester of pregnancy. These receptors all come from a female donor with multiple sclerosis, enrolled in a pregnancy study.

The CDR3: CASSYSGTSGLEQFF. The DNA for the CDR3 is TGTGCCAGCAGTTACTCGGGGACTAGCGGCCTTGAGCAGTTCTTC. This sequence joins TRBV6-6 and TRBJ2-1, with 11 bases that match TRBD2. Germline assignment: CDR1 MNHNY and CDR2 SVGAGI (reference sequence). Trimming at V came to 0 bases and at J to 9 bases, leaving 4 bases not matched to a gene. The CDR3 extends over 15 amino acids.

The rearrangement links TRBV13 to TRBJ2-3, with D tentatively TRBD2 (6 bases). Germline V gene lookup returns CDR1 PRHDT and CDR2 FYEKMQ (reference sequence). The CDR3 runs to 14 residues. V dropped 3 bases and J dropped 6 bases, with 13 bases sitting between them. In DNA form, the CDR3 reads TGTGCCAGCAGCTTTCGGCGGGGTCAGGATACGCAGTATTTT. The encoded protein is CASSFRRGQDTQYF.

The V call is TRBV20-1, the J call TRBJ1-2; D not certain. V was shortened by 4 bases and J by 6 bases, with 9 bases between the two germline ends. The CDR3 totals 11 residues. CDR1 is DFQATT, CDR2 SNEGSKA, per germline (reference sequence). DNA for the CDR3: TGCAGTGCTATGGGCGGGGATGGCTACACCTTC. Translating gives CSAMGGDGYTF.

The chain has TRBV5-5 and TRBJ1-5, with 7 positions matching TRBD1. The germline CDR1 and CDR2 sequences are SGHKS and YYEKEE (reference sequence). CDR3 length equals 16 residues. V shed 4 bases, J shed 7 bases, and the junction held 14 bases outside the gene matches. The CDR3 DNA follows: TGTGCCAGCAGCCCCAATTGGCAGGGGGTCGACCAGCCCCAGCATTTT. Amino acids: CASSPNWQGVDQPQHF.

The chain uses TRBV27 and TRBJ2-3, with a possible D match to TRBD2 (5 bases). This CDR3 is built from 12 residues. Trimming cost V 3 bases and J 5 bases, with 6 bases left between them. Per germline, CDR1 MNHEY and CDR2 SMNVEV (reference sequence). The CDR3, as DNA: TGTGCCAGCAGTTTTACTAGAGATACGCAGTATTTT. Translated, it gives CASSFTRDTQYF.

J is TRBJ1-1 and V is TRBV27; TRBD1 might be the D (5 bases). With 8 bases removed from V and 1 base from J, the gap between germline ends came to 14 bases. The CDR3 length is 14 residues. Germline-derived CDR1 and CDR2 are MNHEY and SMNVEV (reference sequence). Here the CDR3 reads CASVRGTGNTEAFF. CDR3 bases: TGTGCCAGCGTCCGGGGGACGGGGAACACTGAAGCTTTCTTT.

The chain recombines TRBV7-8 with TRBJ2-5; TRBD2 aligns across 13 bases. The CDR3 covers 18 residues. V shed 5 bases, J shed 3 bases, and the junction held 12 bases outside the gene matches. The germline CDR1 and CDR2 sequences are SGHVS and FQNEAQ. Here the CDR3 reads CASSLRLAGGWPKETQYF. DNA for the CDR3: TGTGCCAGCAGCCTCCGACTAGCGGGAGGATGGCCCAAAGAGACCCAGTACTTC.

V usage is TRBV5-4 and J usage is TRBJ2-7, with TRBD1 identical over 8 bases. V dropped 4 bases and J dropped 6; count of bases not matched to a gene: 6. Germline V gene lookup returns CDR1 SGHNT and CDR2 YYREEE (reference sequence). This CDR3 is 13 amino acids long. The CDR3 DNA reads TGTGCCAGCAGCCAAGACAGGGGAGGCGAGCAGTACTTC. It codes for CASSQDRGGEQYF.

In nucleotides, the CDR3 is TGTGCCAGTAGTCTCGGACAGGGGGCCTCCTACGAGCAGTACTTC. Translation gives CASSLGQGASYEQYF. The chain links TRBV19 to TRBJ2-7; TRBD1 agrees at 11 bases. Germline V gives CDR1 LNHDA, CDR2 SQIVND (reference sequence). V gave up 5 bases and J gave up 0 bases; unmatched junction bases: 3. This CDR3 has 15 residues.

The chain carries TRBV21-1 and TRBJ2-3; the table's D call, TRBD2, has no DNA check behind it. TRBV21-1 has pseudogene status. This CDR3 region has 18 residues. CDR3 in DNA: TGTGCCAGCAGCTCAAAAAGGCGGCTAGCGGGAGGAATCGATACGCAGTATTTT. The encoded protein is CASSSKRRLAGGIDTQYF.